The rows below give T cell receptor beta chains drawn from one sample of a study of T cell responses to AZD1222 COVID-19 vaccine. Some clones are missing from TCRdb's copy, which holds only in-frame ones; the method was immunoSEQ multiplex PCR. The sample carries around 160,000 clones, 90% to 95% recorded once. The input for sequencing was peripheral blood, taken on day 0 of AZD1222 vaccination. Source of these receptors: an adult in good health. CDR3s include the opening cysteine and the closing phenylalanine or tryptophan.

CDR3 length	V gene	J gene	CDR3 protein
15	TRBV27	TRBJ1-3	CASSLSTHSGNTIYF
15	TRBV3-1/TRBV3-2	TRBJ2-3	CASSGRTSRTDTQYF
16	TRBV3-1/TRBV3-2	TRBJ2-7	CASSQATSGRAYEQYF
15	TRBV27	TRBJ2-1	CASSPGLAGRNEQFF
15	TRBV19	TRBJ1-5	CASSTTTGGDQPQHF
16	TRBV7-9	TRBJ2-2	CASSPRQPSNTGELFF
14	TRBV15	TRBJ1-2	CATSRGGGRDGYTF
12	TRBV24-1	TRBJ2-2	CATSERAGELFF
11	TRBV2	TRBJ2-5	CASGLEGPQYF
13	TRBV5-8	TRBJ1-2	CASSPADSYGYTF
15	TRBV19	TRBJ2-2	CASTPLAENTGELFF
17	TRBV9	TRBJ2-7	CASRDYPALRDSYEQYF
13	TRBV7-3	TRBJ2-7	CASSTGRDNEQYF
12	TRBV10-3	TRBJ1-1	CAISQKNTEAFF
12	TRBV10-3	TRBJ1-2	CAIAAGNYGYTF
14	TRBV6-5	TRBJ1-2	CASRTTGSRYGYTF
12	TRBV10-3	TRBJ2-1	CAISEKGNEQFF
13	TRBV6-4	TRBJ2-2	CASSDTDTGELFF
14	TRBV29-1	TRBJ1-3	CSVESGPVGNTIYF
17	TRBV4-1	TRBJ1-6	CASSQGESWGGNSPLHF
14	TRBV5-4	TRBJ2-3	CASSFRQVVHTQYF
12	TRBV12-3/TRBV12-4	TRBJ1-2	CASTHDKNGYTF
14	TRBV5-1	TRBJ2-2	CASSVSGDTGELFF
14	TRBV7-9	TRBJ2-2	CASSPQQGIGELFF
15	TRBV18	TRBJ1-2	CASSPTGGVTYGYTF
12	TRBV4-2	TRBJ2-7	CASSQDSYEQYF
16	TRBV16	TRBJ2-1	CASSPALAGGYNEQFF
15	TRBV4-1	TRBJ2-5	CASSPHGTSGETQYF
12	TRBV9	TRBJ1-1	CASSVAGHEAFF
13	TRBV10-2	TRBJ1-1	CASSEFRGAEAFF
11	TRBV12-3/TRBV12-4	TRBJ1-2	CASSLLGGYTF
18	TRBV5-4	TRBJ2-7	CASSLVGTSGSRDYEQYF
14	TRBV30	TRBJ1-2	CAWSPLGQGYGYTF
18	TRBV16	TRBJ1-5	CASSQSSGGPGIIRVQHF